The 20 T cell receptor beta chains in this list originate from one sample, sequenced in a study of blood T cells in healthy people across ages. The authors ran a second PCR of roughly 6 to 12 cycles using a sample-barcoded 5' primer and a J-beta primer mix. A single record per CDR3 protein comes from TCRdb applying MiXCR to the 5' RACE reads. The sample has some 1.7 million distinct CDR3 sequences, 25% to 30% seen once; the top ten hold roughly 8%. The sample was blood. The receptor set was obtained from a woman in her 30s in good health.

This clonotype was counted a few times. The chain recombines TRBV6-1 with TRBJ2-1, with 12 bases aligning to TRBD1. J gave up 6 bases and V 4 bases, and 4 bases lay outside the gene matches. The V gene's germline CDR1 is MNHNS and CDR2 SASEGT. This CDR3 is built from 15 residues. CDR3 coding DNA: TGTGCCAGCAGTGTAGGGACAGGGGGCTCCAATGAGCAGTTCTTC. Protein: CASSVGTGGSNEQFF.

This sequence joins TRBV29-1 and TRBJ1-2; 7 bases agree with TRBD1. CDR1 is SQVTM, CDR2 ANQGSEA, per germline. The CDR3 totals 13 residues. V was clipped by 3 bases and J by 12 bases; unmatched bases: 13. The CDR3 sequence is CSVERVQGRGDTF. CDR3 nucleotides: TGCAGCGTTGAGAGGGTACAGGGGCGAGGAGACACCTTC.

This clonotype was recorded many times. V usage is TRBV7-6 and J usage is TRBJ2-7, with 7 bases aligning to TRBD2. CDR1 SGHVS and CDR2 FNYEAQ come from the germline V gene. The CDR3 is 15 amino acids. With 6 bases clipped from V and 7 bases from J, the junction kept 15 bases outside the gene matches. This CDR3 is CASSFSGTIGGEQYF. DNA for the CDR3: TGTGCCAGCAGTTTTTCCGGGACTATCGGTGGAGAGCAGTACTTC.

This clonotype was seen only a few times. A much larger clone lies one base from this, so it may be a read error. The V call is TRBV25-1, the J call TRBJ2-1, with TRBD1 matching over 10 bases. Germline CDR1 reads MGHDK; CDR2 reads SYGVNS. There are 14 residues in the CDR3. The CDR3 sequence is CVSNPGQGTYEQFF. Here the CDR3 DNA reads TGTGTCAGCAACCCGGGACAGGGGACCTATGAGCAGTTCTTC.

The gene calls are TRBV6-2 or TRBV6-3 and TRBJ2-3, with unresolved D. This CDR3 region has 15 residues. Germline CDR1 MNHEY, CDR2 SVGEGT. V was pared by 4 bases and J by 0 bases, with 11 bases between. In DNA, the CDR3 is TGTGCCAGCAGTTCTACCGAGACTAGCACAGATACGCAGTATTTT. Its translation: CASSSTETSTDTQYF.

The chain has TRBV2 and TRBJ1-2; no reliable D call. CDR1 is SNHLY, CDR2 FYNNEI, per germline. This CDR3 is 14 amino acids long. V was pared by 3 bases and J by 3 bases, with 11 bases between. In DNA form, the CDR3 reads TGTGCCAGCAGTGATGGCGGCAGCTACTATGGCTACACCTTC. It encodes CASSDGGSYYGYTF.

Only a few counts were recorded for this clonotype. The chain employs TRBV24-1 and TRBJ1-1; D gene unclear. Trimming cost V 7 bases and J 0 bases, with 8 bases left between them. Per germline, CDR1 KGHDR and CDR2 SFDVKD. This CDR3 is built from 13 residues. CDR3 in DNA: TGTGCCACCAGCCCGGGGATGAACACTGAAGCTTTCTTT. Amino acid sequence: CATSPGMNTEAFF.

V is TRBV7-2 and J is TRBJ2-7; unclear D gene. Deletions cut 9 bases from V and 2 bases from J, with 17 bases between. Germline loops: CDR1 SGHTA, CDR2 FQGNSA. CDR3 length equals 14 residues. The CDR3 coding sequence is TGTGCCAGTAGTATAGTTGGCGGAGCCTACGAGCAGTACTTC. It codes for CASSIVGGAYEQYF.

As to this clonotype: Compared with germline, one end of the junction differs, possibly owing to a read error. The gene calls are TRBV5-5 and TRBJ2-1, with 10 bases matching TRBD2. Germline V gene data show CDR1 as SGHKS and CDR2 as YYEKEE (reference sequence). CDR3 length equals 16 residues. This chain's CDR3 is CAGSSTSGDSYNEQFF. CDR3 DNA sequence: TGTGCCGGCAGCTCTACTAGCGGGGACTCCTACAATGAGCAGTTCTTC.

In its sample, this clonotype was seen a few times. The CDR3: CASSLTGVMYEQYF. The CDR3 DNA is TGCGCCAGCAGCTTGACAGGGGTGATGTACGAGCAGTACTTC. The chain employs TRBV5-1 and TRBJ2-7; 7 positions match TRBD1. CDR3 length: 14 residues. V lost 1 base and J lost 4; bases outside the gene matches: 5. Germline assignment: CDR1 SGHRS and CDR2 YFSETQ.

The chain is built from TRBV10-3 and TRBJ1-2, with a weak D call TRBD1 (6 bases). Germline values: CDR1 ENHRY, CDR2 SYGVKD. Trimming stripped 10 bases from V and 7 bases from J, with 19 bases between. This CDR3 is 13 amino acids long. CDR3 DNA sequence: TGTGCCACCGGTCCCAGGGGCTATAGTGGCTACACCTTC. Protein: CATGPRGYSGYTF.

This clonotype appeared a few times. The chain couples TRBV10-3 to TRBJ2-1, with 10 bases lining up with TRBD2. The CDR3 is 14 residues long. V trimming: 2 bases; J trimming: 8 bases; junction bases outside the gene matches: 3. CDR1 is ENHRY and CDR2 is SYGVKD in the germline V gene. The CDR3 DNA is TGTGCCATCAGTGAGAGCGGGAGGGCACATGAGCAGTTCTTC. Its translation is CAISESGRAHEQFF.

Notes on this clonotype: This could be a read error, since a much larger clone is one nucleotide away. CDR3 sequence (DNA): TGCGCCAGCAGCCCGACAGGGGAACTCTACGAGCAGTTCTTC. Translating gives CASSPTGELYEQFF. J is TRBJ2-1 and V is TRBV10-2, with 8 bases matching TRBD1. The J segment lost 10 bases and the V segment lost 6 bases, leaving 11 bases of the junction unmatched. CDR3 length: 14 amino acids. CDR1 is WSHSY, CDR2 SAAADI, per germline.

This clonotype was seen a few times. The CDR3 loop is CASKPGPRLYEQYF. The CDR3 DNA reads TGTGCCAGTAAACCGGGACCCCGTCTCTACGAGCAGTACTTC. The rearrangement links TRBV27 to TRBJ2-7; the D gene could be TRBD1 or TRBD2 (5 bases each). Deletions cut 9 bases from V and 3 bases from J, with 18 bases between. The CDR3 is made up of 14 amino acids. Germline CDR1 reads MNHEY; CDR2 reads SMNVEV (reference sequence).

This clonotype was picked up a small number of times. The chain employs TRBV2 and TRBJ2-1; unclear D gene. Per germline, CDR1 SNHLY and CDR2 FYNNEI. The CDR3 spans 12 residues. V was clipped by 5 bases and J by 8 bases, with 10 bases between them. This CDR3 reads CASSFGPDEQFF. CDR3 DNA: TGTGCCAGCAGTTTCGGACCCGATGAGCAGTTCTTC.

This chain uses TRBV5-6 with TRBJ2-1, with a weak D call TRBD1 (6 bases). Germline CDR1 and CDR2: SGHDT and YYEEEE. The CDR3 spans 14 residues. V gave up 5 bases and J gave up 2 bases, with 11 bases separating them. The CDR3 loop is CASSTGRTYNEQFF. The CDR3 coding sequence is TGTGCCAGCAGTACAGGGAGAACCTACAATGAGCAGTTCTTC.

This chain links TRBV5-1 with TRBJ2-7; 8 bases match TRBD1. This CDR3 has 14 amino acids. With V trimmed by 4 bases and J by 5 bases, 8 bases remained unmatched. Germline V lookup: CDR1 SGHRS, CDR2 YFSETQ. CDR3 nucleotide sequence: TGCGCCAGCAGCCCTCGTACGGACAGGGACGAGCAGTACTTC. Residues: CASSPRTDRDEQYF.

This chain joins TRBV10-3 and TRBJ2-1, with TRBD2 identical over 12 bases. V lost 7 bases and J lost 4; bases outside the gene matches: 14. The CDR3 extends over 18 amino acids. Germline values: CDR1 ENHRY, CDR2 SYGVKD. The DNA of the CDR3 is TGTGCCATCACCGACGGGTCTAGCGGGGGGGCGGGGTACAATGAGCAGTTCTTC. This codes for CAITDGSSGGAGYNEQFF.

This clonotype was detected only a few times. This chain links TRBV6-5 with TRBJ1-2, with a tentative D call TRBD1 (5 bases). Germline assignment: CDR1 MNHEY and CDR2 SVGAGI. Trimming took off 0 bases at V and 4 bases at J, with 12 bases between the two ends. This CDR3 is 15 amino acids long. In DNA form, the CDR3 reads TGTGCCAGCAGTTACTCGATAGGGACCCTCTATGGCTACACCTTC. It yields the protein CASSYSIGTLYGYTF.

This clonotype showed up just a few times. This CDR3 reads CASSPQRGRDTEAFF. The CDR3 bases are TGTGCCAGCAGCCCCCAAAGGGGTAGGGACACTGAAGCTTTCTTT. This chain links TRBV5-6 with TRBJ1-1, with a tentative D call TRBD1 (5 bases). Trimming stripped 4 bases from V and 3 bases from J, with 16 bases between. Per germline, CDR1 SGHDT and CDR2 YYEEEE. The CDR3 loop spans 15 amino acids.